This T cell receptor (beta chain) was retrieved from a study of blood T cell repertoires in COVID-19. On the study more broadly: T cells, B-cell-depleted T cells, or PBMCs supplied cDNA or gDNA.

Germline CDR1 is SGHVS and CDR2 is FQNEAQ. The CDR3 is 16 amino acids. V dropped 5 bases and J dropped 5; count of bases not matched to a gene: 14. Authors' data handling: Amplification of reference gene primers was used by the study to estimate nucleated cell counts. Assay: immunoSEQ multiplex PCR; the TCRdb copy retains only in-frame clones and omits some. V, J and clone size are taken as reported in that table, and D and trimming were inferred from the DNA itself. Of fewer than 200,000 clones listed, around two thirds are singletons. The specimen sequenced was peripheral blood. The TCR sequence derives from a woman older than 75 with acute or convalescent COVID-19. The chain recombines TRBV7-8 with TRBJ2-7, with 8 bases that match TRBD1. The CDR3 bases are TGTGCCAGCAGCGCAGACCGGGACAGGTTAGTAAACGAGCAGTACTTC. Protein product: CASSADRDRLVNEQYF. The whole variable domain, filled in from reference TRBV7-8 and TRBJ2-7, reads GAGVSQSPRYKVAKRGQDVALRCDPISGHVSLFWYQQALGQGPEFLTYFQNEAQLDKSGLPSDRFFAERPEGSVSTLKIQRTQQEDSAVYLCASSADRDRLVNEQYFGPGTRLTVT.